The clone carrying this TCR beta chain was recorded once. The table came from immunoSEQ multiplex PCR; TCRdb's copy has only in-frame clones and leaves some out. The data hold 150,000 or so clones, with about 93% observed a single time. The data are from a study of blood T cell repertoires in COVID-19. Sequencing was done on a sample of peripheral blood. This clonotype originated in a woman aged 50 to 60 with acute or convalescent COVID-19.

The DNA for the CDR3 is TGTGCCAGCGCTCTAACAGGGTACACTGAAGCTTTCTTT. It specifies CASALTGYTEAFF. This rearrangement joins TRBV2 to TRBJ1-1; a weak D match, TRBD1 (6 bases). This CDR3 is 13 amino acids long. Trimming pared 8 bases from V and 3 bases from J, leaving 13 bases between. CDR1 is SNHLY, CDR2 FYNNEI, per germline.